This TCR beta chain was obtained from a study of cytomegalovirus exposure and HLA in healthy donors. The CDR3 loop spans 13 amino acids. Trimming removed 5 bases from V and 3 bases from J, with 10 bases in between. CDR1 is MNHNS and CDR2 is SASEGT in the germline V gene. Clones were read by immunoSEQ multiplex PCR, and TCRdb kept only the in-frame ones, dropping some. The table lists approximately 200,000 clones, about nine tenths of them singletons, with approximately 1% in the top ten. This sequence originates from a woman between 18 and 30 years old in good health and CMV-seronegative. Sequencing was done on a sample of PBMCs. The V call is TRBV6-1, the J call TRBJ1-2; D is perhaps TRBD1 (5 bases). The CDR3 sequence: CASSRDRDYGYTF. As DNA, the CDR3 is TGTGCCAGCAGTCGAGACAGAGACTATGGCTACACCTTC.